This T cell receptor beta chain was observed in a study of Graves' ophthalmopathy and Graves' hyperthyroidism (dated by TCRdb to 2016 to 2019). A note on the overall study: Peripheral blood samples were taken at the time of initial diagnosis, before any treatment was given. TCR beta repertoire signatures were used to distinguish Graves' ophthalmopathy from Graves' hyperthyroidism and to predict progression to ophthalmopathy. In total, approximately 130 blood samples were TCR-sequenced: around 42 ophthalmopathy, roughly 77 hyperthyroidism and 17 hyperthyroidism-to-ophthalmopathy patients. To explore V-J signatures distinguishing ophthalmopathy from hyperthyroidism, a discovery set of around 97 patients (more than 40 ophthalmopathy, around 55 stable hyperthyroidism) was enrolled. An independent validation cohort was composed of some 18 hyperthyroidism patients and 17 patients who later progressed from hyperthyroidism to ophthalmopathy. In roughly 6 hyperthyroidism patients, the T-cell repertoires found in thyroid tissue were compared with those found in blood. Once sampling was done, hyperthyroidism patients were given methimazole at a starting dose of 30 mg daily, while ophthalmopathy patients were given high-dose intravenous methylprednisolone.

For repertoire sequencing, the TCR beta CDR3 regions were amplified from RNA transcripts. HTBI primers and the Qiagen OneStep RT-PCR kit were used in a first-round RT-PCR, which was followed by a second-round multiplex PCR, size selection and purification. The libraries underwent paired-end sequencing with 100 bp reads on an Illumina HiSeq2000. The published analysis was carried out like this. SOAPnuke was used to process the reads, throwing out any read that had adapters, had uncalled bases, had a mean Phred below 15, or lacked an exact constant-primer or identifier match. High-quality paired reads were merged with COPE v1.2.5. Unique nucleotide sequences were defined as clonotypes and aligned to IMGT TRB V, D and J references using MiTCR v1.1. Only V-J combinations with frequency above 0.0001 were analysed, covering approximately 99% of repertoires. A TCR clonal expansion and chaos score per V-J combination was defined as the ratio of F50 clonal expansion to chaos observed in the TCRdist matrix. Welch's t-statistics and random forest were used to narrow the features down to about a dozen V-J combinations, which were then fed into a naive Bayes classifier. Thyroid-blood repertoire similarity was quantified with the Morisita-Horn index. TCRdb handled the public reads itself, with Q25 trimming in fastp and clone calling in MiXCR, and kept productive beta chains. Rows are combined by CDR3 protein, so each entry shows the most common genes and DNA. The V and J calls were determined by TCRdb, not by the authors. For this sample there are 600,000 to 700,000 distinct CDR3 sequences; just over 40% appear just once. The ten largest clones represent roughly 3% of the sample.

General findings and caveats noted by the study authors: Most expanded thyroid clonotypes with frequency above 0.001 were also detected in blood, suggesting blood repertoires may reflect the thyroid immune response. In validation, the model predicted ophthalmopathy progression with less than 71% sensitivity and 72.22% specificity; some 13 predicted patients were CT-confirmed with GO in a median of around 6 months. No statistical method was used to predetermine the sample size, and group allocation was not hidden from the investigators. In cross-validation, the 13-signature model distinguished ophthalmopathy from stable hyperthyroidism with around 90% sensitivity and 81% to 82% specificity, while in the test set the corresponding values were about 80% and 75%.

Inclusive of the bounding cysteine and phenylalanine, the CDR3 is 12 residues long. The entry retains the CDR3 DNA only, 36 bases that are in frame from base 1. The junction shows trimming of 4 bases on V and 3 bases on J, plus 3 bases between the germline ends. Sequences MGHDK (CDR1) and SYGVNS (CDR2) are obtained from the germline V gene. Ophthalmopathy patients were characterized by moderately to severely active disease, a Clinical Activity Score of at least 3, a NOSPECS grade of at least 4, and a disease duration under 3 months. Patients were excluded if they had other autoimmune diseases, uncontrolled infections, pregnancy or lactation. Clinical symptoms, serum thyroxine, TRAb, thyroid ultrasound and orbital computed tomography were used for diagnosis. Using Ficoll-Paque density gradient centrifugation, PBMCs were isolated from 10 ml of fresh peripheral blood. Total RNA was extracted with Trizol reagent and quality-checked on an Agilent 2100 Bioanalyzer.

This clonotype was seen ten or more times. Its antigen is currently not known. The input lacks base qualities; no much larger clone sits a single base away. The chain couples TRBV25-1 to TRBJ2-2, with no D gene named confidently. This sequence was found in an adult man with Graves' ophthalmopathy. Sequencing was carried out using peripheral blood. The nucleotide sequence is TGTGCCAGCAGTGCGTACACCGGGGAGCTGTTTTTT. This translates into CASSAYTGELFF.